The text below deals with one T cell receptor beta chain. Its antigen is not known. The data are from a study of monozygotic twins with inflammatory bowel disease. Whole-study findings and limits: Support was lacking for any single strong IBD-associated signal or clonotype.

UMIs with a 6-nucleotide sample barcode were added by template switching. Following a re-call of the 5' RACE reads, TCRdb has one entry per CDR3 protein and lacks DNA. The repertoire shows about 330,000 distinct CDR3 sequences; the top ten hold roughly 2%. Sequenced sample: blood. This clonotype was sampled from a human donor with ulcerative colitis or Crohn's disease, or a healthy co-twin of an affected twin (not recorded which).

CDR3 region: CASSPVGGPPQHF. This chain uses TRBV18 with TRBJ1-5. Germline lookup yields CDR1 KGHSH and CDR2 LQKENI. CDR3 size: 13 residues.